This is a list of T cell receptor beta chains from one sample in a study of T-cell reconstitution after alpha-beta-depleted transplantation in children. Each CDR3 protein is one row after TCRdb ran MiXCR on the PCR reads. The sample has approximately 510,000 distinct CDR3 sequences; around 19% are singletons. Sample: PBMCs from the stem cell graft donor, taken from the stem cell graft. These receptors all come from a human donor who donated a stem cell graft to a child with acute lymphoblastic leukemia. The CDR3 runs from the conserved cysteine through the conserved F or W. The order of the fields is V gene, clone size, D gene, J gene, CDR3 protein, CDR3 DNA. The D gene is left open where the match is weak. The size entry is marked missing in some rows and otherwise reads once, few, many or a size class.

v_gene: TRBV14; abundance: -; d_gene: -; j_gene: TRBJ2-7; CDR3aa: CASSRTNEYEQYF; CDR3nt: TGTGCCAGCAGCCGAACTAACGAGTACGAGCAGTACTTC
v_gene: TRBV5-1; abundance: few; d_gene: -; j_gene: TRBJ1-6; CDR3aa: CASSPGTAPNSPLHF; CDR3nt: TGCGCCAGCAGCCCCGGGACTGCGCCTAATTCACCCCTCCACTTT
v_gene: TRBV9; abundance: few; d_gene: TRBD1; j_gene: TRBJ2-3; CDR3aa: CASSFGQGVDTQYF; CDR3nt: TGTGCCAGCAGCTTCGGACAGGGGGTAGATACGCAGTATTTT
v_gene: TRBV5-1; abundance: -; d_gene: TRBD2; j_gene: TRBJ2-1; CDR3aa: CASSLRLAGGSDEQFF; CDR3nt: TGCGCCAGCAGCTTGCGGCTAGCGGGCGGCTCCGATGAGCAGTTCTTC
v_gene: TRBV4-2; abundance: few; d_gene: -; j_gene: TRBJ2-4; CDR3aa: CASSPKRGMGAKNIQYF; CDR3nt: TGTGCCAGCAGCCCCAAACGGGGGATGGGTGCCAAAAACATTCAGTACTTC
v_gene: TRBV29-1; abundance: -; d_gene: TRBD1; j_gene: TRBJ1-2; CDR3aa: CSVDRGFGYTF; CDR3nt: TGCAGCGTTGACAGGGGGTTTGGCTACACCTTC
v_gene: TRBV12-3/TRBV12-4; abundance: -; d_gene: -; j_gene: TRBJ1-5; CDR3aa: CASSLSSGRQPRHF; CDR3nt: TGTGCCAGCAGTTTATCATCAGGTCGGCAGCCCCGGCATTTT
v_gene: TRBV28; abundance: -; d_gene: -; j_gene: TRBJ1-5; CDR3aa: CASSTQGDQPQHF; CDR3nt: TGTGCCAGCAGTACCCAGGGAGATCAGCCCCAGCATTTT
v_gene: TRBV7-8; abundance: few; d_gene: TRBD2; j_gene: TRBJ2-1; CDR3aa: CASSSRSGRVYNEQFF; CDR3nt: TGTGCCAGCAGCTCCCGAAGCGGGAGGGTTTACAATGAGCAGTTCTTC
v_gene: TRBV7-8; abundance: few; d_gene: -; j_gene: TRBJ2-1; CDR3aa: CASIAEYSYNEQFF; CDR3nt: TGTGCCAGCATCGCGGAGTATTCGTACAATGAGCAGTTCTTC
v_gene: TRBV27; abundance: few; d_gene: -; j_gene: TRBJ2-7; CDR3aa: CASGDAYEQYF; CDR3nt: TGTGCCAGCGGCGATGCCTACGAGCAGTACTTC
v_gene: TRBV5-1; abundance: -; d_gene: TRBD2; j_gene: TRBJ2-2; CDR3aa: CASSFPAGGANTGELFF; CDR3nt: TGCGCCAGCAGCTTCCCCGCGGGGGGCGCGAACACCGGGGAGCTGTTTTTT
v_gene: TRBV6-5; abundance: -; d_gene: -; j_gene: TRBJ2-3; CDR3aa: CASSYRVLPTDTQYF; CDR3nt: TGTGCCAGCAGTTACCGGGTACTACCCACAGATACGCAGTATTTT
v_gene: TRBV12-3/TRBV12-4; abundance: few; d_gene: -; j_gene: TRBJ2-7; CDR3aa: CASYFRRDRGNEQYF; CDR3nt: TGTGCCAGCTATTTCCGCCGGGACCGAGGAAACGAGCAGTACTTC
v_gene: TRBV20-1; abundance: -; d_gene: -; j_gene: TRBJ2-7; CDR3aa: CSASGPGVRVLEQYF; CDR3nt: TGCAGTGCGAGCGGCCCCGGGGTCAGGGTTTTAGAGCAGTACTTC
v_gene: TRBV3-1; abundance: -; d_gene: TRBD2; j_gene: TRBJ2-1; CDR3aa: CASSTTSGDEQFF; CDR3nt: TGTGCCAGCAGCACAACTAGCGGCGATGAGCAGTTCTTC
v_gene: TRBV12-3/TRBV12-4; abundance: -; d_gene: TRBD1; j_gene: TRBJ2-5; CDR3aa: CASTDRGPIETQYF; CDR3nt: TGTGCCAGCACCGACAGGGGGCCCATCGAGACCCAGTACTTC
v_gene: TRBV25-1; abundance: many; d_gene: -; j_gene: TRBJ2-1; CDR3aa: CASSESDNEQFF; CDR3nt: TGTGCCAGCAGTGAATCCGACAATGAGCAGTTCTTC